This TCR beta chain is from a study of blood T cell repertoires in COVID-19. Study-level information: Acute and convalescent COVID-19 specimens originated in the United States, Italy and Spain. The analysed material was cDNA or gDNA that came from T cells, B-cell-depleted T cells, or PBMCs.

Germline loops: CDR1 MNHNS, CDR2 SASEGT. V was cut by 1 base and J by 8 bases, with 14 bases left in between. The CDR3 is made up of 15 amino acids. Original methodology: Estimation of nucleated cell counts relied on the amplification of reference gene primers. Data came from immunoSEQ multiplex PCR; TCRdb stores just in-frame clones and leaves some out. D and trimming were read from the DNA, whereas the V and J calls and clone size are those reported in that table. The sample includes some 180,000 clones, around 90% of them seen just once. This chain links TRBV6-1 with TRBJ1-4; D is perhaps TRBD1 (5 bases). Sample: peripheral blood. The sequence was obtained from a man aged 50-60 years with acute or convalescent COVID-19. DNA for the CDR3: TGTGCCAGCAGTGAAGGTAGTCAGGGCCGGGAAAAACTGTTTTTT. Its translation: CASSEGSQGREKLFF.